What follows is one T cell receptor (beta chain) and its context. The record originates from a study of T cell responses to AZD1222 COVID-19 vaccine. The CDR3 spans 14 residues. The ends lost 3 bases at V and 7 bases at J; junction bases unmatched: 3. Germline CDR1 and CDR2: SGHVS and FQNEAQ. Method: immunoSEQ multiplex PCR; TCRdb's copy keeps in-frame clones and lacks some. Here the sample spans 80,000 to 100,000 clones, more than 90% being singletons. Here the sequenced sample was peripheral blood, taken on day 0 of AZD1222 vaccination. This chain uses TRBV7-8 with TRBJ1-6; 7 positions match TRBD1. The clonotype originates from an adult in good health. The CDR3 spells CASSFGTVNSPLHF. The CDR3 DNA reads as TGTGCCAGCAGCTTCGGGACAGTAAATTCACCCCTCCACTTT.